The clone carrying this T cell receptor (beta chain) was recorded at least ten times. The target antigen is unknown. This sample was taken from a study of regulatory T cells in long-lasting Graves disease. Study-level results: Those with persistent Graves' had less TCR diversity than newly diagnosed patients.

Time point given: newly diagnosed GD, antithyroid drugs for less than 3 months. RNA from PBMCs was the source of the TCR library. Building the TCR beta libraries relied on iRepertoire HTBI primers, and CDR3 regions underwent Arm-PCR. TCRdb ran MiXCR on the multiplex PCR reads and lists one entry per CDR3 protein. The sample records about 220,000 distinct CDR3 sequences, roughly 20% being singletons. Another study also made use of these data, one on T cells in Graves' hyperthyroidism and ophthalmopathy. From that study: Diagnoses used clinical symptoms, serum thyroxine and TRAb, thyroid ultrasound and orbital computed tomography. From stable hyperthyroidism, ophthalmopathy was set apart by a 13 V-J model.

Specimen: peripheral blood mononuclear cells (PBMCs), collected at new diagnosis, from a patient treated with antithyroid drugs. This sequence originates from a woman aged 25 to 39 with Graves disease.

The CDR3 spells CASSIWTGNYGYTF. The CDR3, as DNA: TGTGCCAGCTCGATCTGGACAGGGAACTATGGCTACACCTTC. V gene TRBV6-1 combines with J gene TRBJ1-2, with 8 bases lining up with TRBD1. Losses at the gene ends were 8 bases for V and 2 bases for J; bases not matched to a gene: 7. CDR1 and CDR2 (germline): MNHNS, SASEGT. The length of the CDR3 is 14 residues.